Sequencing of this T cell receptor (beta chain) was carried out in a study of beta chain features in type 1 diabetes. Trimming pared 5 bases from V and 4 bases from J, leaving 20 bases between. In germline, CDR1 is SEHNR, CDR2 FQNEAQ (reference sequence). This CDR3 spans 16 amino acids. The sequenced template was cDNA made from the entire isolated RNA. Generated by immunoSEQ multiplex PCR, the TCRdb table keeps only in-frame clones and is missing some. The repertoire holds a few hundred thousand clones, with approximately 15% as singletons. Sequencing used naive CD4+ T cells from blood. The chain carries TRBV7-9 and TRBJ1-2; weak D call: TRBD1 (6 bases). The TCR originated in a woman in her late teens or twenties in good health. CDR3 sequence (DNA): TGTGCCAGCAGCCCTCGAATAACCCAGGGGTCCTATGGCTACACCTTC. Translation gives CASSPRITQGSYGYTF. Filled out from reference TRBV7-9 and TRBJ1-2, the complete variable domain reads DTGVSQNPRHKITKRGQNVTFRCDPISEHNRLYWYRQTLGQGPEFLTYFQNEAQLEKSRLLSDRFSAERPKGSFSTLEIQRTEQGDSAMYLCASSPRITQGSYGYTFGSGTRLTVV.